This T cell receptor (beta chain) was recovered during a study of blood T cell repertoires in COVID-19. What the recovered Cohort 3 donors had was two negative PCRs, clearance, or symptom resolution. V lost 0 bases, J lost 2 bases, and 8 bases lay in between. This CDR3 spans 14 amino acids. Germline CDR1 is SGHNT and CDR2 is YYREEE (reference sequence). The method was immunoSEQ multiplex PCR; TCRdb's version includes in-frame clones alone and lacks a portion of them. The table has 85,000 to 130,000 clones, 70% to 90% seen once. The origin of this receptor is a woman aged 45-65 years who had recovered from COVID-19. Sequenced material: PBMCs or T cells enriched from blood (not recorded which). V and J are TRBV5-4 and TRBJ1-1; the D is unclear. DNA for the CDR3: TGTGCCAGCAGCTTGGTAGATACTAACACTGAAGCTTTCTTT. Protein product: CASSLVDTNTEAFF.